The TCR beta chain described here comes from a study of T cell responses to AZD1222 COVID-19 vaccine. Whole-study findings and limits: With dominance at 160-218 and 743-854, vaccine-associated CD4 TCRs spanned spike. Among those given AZD1222, only five to seven were seropositive at baseline. The breadth and depth of Spike-specific TCRs increased once two AZD1222 doses had been given.

Measured with immunoSEQ multiplex PCR; TCRdb has only the in-frame clones, and not every one. The sample includes more than 100,000 clones, 93% of them seen just once. Between the trimmed V and J ends, which lost 3 bases and 4 bases, there was a span of 12 bases. The CDR3 runs to 14 residues. Looked up from germline, CDR1 is LGHDT and CDR2 is YNNKEL (reference sequence). Note on this clone: Its antigen is as yet unknown.

The material sequenced was peripheral blood, taken on day 0 of AZD1222 vaccination. This receptor was identified in an adult in good health. This rearrangement joins TRBV3-1 (or the pseudogene TRBV3-2) to TRBJ1-1; perhaps TRBD1 as D (5 bases). CDR3 bases: TGTGCCAGCAGCCAGGGCAGAAGGGGCACTGAAGCTTTCTTT. Protein: CASSQGRRGTEAFF.